Below are 16 T cell receptor beta chains sequenced from a single sample in a study of blood T cell repertoires in COVID-19. Produced via immunoSEQ multiplex PCR; TCRdb's table is partial and in-frame only. The sample records around 100,000 clones, 82% being singletons. The sequencing input was peripheral blood. These receptors were taken from a man aged 70-80 years with acute or convalescent COVID-19.

The chain is built from TRBV18 and TRBJ2-1; 8 bases agree with TRBD1. CDR3 length: 15 residues. Germline V gene data show CDR1 as KGHSH and CDR2 as LQKENI. V lost 0 bases, J lost 7 bases, and 5 bases stayed unmatched. In nucleotides, the CDR3 is TGTGCCAGCTCACCACCCAGGGGGCTTAGGAATGAGCAGTTCTTC. This translates into CASSPPRGLRNEQFF.

This clone has only a few counts. The genes are TRBV6-5 and TRBJ1-1; D might be TRBD1 (6 bases). This CDR3 has 13 residues. Germline CDR1 reads MNHEY; CDR2 reads SVGAGI. Trimming took off 5 bases at V and 1 base at J, with 8 bases between the two ends. CDR3 coding DNA: TGTGCCAGCAGTACAGGGTCGAACACTGAAGCTTTCTTT. It encodes CASSTGSNTEAFF.

The chain recombines TRBV6-5 with TRBJ2-7; D is ambiguous. V dropped 10 bases and J dropped 6 bases, with 19 bases sitting between them. CDR3 length equals 13 residues. Germline CDR1 MNHEY, CDR2 SVGAGI. The CDR3 here is CATEEVVFAEQYF. The CDR3 DNA sequence: TGTGCCACCGAAGAAGTAGTTTTCGCCGAGCAGTACTTC.

V and J are TRBV2 and TRBJ2-2; the match to TRBD2 covers 7 bases. J gave up 1 base and V 6 bases, and 5 bases lay outside the gene matches. The length of the CDR3 is 15 residues. Germline V CDR1 and CDR2: SNHLY, FYNNEI. The CDR3 loop reads CASRASGLNTGELFF. CDR3 sequence (DNA): TGTGCCAGCAGGGCTAGCGGATTGAACACCGGGGAGCTGTTTTTT.

The sample holds a few counts of this clone. This chain uses TRBV5-1 with TRBJ2-1; the D gene is possibly TRBD2 (6 bases). Germline CDR1 SGHRS, CDR2 YFSETQ. The CDR3 totals 14 residues. V was clipped by 0 bases and J by 7 bases, with 11 bases between them. CDR3 DNA sequence: TGCGCCAGCAGCTTGGGCCCCAGCGGGAATGAGCAGTTCTTC. Its translation: CASSLGPSGNEQFF.

This chain links TRBV19 with TRBJ1-4, with 7 bases lining up with TRBD1. Germline V gene lookup returns CDR1 LNHDA and CDR2 SQIVND (reference sequence). This CDR3 is 15 amino acids long. V lost 5 bases, J lost 6 bases, and 9 bases stayed unmatched. The CDR3 DNA follows: TGTGCCAGTAGTCCGATCGACAGGGCGGATGAAAAACTGTTTTTT. Translation: CASSPIDRADEKLFF.

The chain combines TRBV19 with TRBJ1-1; a possible D gene is TRBD1 (6 bases). This CDR3 comprises 17 residues. The germline CDR1 and CDR2 sequences are LNHDA and SQIVND (reference sequence). Between the trimmed V and J ends, which lost 5 bases and 1 base, there was a span of 20 bases. The CDR3 sequence is CASSPQKGQTRNTEAFF. Here the CDR3 DNA reads TGTGCCAGTAGTCCCCAAAAAGGACAGACTCGGAACACTGAAGCTTTCTTT. The whole variable domain, remainder taken from reference TRBV19 and TRBJ1-1, is DGGITQSPKYLFRKEGQNVTLSCEQNLNHDAMYWYRQDPGQGLRLIYYSQIVNDFQKGDIAEGYSVSREKKESFPLTVTSAQKNPTAFYLCASSPQKGQTRNTEAFFGQGTRLTVV.

The rearrangement uses TRBV6-1 and TRBJ1-3; tentatively, D is TRBD1 (5 bases). In germline, CDR1 is MNHNS, CDR2 SASEGT. This CDR3 has 15 amino acids. Trimming shortened V by 3 bases and J by 0 bases, and 9 bases separated the two germline ends. CDR3 protein: CASSETGASGNTIYF. For the CDR3, the DNA is TGTGCCAGCAGTGAGACTGGGGCCTCTGGAAACACCATATATTTT.

The rearrangement links TRBV5-1 to TRBJ1-6, with no clear D. The CDR3 sequence is 13 residues long. Germline CDR1 SGHRS, CDR2 YFSETQ. Trimming removed 1 base at V and 6 bases at J, with 5 bases between. CDR3 coding DNA: TGCGCCAGCAGCTTGTTACTTAATTCACCCCTCCACTTT. Protein product: CASSLLLNSPLHF.

The chain employs TRBV7-6 and TRBJ2-7, with 8 nucleotides matching TRBD1. Unmatched junction bases numbered 5, after V lost 7 bases and J lost 3 bases. The CDR3 has 13 amino acids. Per the germline V gene, CDR1 is SGHVS and CDR2 is FNYEAQ. The CDR3 DNA follows: TGTGCCAGCACCAAGGACAGGGACTACGAGCAGTACTTC. This sequence encodes CASTKDRDYEQYF. The whole variable domain, remainder taken from reference TRBV7-6 and TRBJ2-7, is GAGVSQSPRYKVTKRGQDVALRCDPISGHVSLYWYRQALGQGPEFLTYFNYEAQQDKSGLPNDRFSAERPEGSISTLTIQRTEQRDSAMYRCASTKDRDYEQYFGPGTRLTVT.

V is TRBV5-6 and J is TRBJ2-7; no definite D call. This CDR3 has 14 amino acids. Germline CDR1 is SGHDT and CDR2 is YYEEEE. The V end was cut by 0 bases, the J end by 0 bases, with 7 bases between. CDR3 in DNA: TGTGCCAGCAGCTTGGCAGGAAGCTCCTACGAGCAGTACTTC. Encoded protein: CASSLAGSSYEQYF.

Regarding this clone: Since a much larger clone is just one base distant, this may be a read error. At the DNA level, this CDR3 is encoded by other sequences in the same sample as well. The V and J genes are TRBV5-1 and TRBJ2-1; D is undetermined. V was shortened by 4 bases and J by 5 bases, with 4 bases between the two germline ends. The CDR3 covers 11 residues. Germline V gene lookup returns CDR1 SGHRS and CDR2 YFSETQ. The CDR3 reads CASSPDNEQFF. CDR3 DNA sequence: TGCGCCAGCAGCCCGGACAATGAGCAGTTCTTC.

The V gene is TRBV28, the J gene TRBJ2-5; 7 bases are a match to TRBD2. The ends lost 8 bases at V and 5 bases at J; junction bases unmatched: 8. This CDR3 spans 13 amino acids. Germline V gene data show CDR1 as MDHEN and CDR2 as SYDVKM. The CDR3 loop reads CASGVNSGETQYF. In DNA form, the CDR3 reads TGTGCCAGCGGCGTGAATAGCGGGGAGACCCAGTACTTC.

This clone has only one observation. The germline gene is not matched at one end of the junction; a read error may be the cause. The V gene is TRBV28, the J gene TRBJ1-2; 9 bases align to TRBD1. Per germline, CDR1 MDHEN and CDR2 SYDVKM. CDR3 length equals 17 residues. The chain's CDR3 is CASRLFTGTGKNYGYTF. The CDR3 bases are TGTGCCAGCCGTTTATTTACCGGGACAGGGAAAAACTATGGCTACACCTTC.

V gene TRBV5-1 combines with J gene TRBJ1-2; TRBD1 matches at 8 bases. This CDR3 has 16 amino acids. Looked up from germline, CDR1 is SGHRS and CDR2 is YFSETQ. The V segment lost 2 bases and the J segment 4 bases; nucleotides outside the gene matches: 10. The CDR3 region is CASSLGRQGNTYGYTF. The CDR3 DNA sequence: TGCGCCAGCAGCTTAGGAAGACAGGGGAACACCTATGGCTACACCTTC.

CDR3 region: CASSIDDLGGNYGYTF. The CDR3 nucleotides are TGTGCCAGTAGTATAGATGACCTTGGCGGTAACTATGGCTACACCTTC. V is TRBV19 and J is TRBJ1-2; the D is unclear. Trimming cost V 0 bases and J 1 base, with 12 bases left between them. This CDR3 spans 16 amino acids. Germline V gives CDR1 LNHDA, CDR2 SQIVND (reference sequence).